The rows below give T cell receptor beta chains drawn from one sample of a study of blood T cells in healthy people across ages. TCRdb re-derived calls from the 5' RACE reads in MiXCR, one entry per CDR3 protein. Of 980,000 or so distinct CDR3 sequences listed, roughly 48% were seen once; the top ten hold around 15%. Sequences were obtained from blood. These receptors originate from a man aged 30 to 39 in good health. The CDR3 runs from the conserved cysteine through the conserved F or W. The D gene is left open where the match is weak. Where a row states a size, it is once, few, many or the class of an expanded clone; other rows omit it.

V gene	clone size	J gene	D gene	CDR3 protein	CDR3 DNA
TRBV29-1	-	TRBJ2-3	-	CSVGGLSTDTQYF	TGCAGCGTTGGGGGACTCAGCACAGATACGCAGTATTTT
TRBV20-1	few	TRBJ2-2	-	CSASSESTGELFF	TGCAGTGCTAGTTCCGAGAGCACCGGGGAGCTGTTTTTT
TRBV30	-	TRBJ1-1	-	CAWSLLRTEAFF	TGTGCCTGGAGCTTACTCCGAACTGAAGCTTTCTTT
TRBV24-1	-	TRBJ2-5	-	CATSDFRPDSQETQYF	TGTGCCACCAGTGATTTTCGGCCGGACAGCCAAGAGACCCAGTACTTC
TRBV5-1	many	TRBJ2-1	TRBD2	CASSLSGGSYNEQFF	TGTGCCAGCAGTTTATCGGGGGGCTCCTACAATGAGCAGTTCTTC
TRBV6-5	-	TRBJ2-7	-	CASSRRGREQYF	TGTGCCAGCAGCCGACGGGGTAGGGAGCAGTACTTC
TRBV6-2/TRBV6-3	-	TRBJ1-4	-	CASSYADNKKLFF	TGTGCCAGCAGTTACGCGGACAACAAAAAACTGTTTTTT
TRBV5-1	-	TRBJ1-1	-	CASSWRIGPRAEAFF	TGCGCCAGCAGCTGGAGAATCGGGCCCCGGGCTGAAGCTTTCTTT
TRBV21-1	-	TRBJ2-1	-	CASSKSGGSRADNEQFF	TGTGCCAGCAGCAAAAGCGGGGGCAGTCGGGCAGACAATGAGCAGTTCTTC
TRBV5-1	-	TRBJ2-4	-	CASSLAGVGGGGVGIQYF	TGCGCCAGCAGCTTGGCCGGAGTTGGGGGCGGGGGAGTCGGCATTCAGTACTTC
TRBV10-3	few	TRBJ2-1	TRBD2	CAITPGTSGSYEQFF	TGTGCCATCACTCCCGGGACTAGCGGTTCTTATGAGCAGTTCTTC
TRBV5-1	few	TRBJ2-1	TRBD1	CASRRTGISYNEQFF	TGCGCCAGCAGGCGGACAGGGATCTCCTACAATGAGCAGTTCTTC
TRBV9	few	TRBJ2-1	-	CASSALGVDSYNEQFF	TGTGCCAGCAGCGCGCTGGGGGTGGACTCATACAATGAGCAGTTCTTC
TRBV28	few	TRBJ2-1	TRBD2	CASRLTSGRSGEQFF	TGTGCCAGCAGATTGACTAGCGGGAGATCGGGTGAGCAGTTCTTC
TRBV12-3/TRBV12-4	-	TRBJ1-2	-	CASSVGQSYGYTF	TGTGCCAGCAGTGTTGGACAGTCCTATGGCTACACCTTC
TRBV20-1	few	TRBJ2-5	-	CSAPPGWSETQYF	TGCAGTGCCCCCCCCGGTTGGTCGGAGACCCAGTACTTC
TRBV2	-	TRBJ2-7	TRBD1	CASRGQGVRYEQYF	TGTGCCAGCAGGGGACAGGGCGTCCGTTACGAGCAGTACTTC
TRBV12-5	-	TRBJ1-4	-	CASGSGSSGEKLFF	TGTGCTAGTGGTTCAGGGTCCTCTGGTGAAAAACTGTTTTTT
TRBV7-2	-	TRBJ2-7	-	CASSYWGYEQYF	TGTGCCAGCAGCTATTGGGGCTACGAGCAGTACTTC
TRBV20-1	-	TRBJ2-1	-	CSASYQRSNNEQFF	TGCAGTGCTAGTTATCAGCGGAGCAACAATGAGCAGTTCTTC
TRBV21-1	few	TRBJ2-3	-	CASSSGLTGGITDTQYF	TGTGCCAGCAGCTCGGGGTTAACGGGGGGTATCACAGATACGCAGTATTTT
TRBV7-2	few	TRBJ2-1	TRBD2	CASSRASGGSSYNEQFF	TGTGCCAGCAGCCGGGCTAGCGGGGGGAGCTCCTACAATGAGCAGTTCTTC
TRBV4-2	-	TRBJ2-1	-	CASSQARPSGGNEQFF	TGTGCCAGCAGCCAAGCCAGGCCCTCCGGGGGTAATGAGCAGTTCTTC
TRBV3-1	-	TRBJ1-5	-	CASSPGRVLSNQPQHF	TGTGCCAGCAGCCCGGGACGGGTCCTTTCCAATCAGCCCCAGCATTTT
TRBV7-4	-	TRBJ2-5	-	CASNQKGGETQYF	TGTGCCAGCAACCAAAAGGGGGGGGAGACCCAGTACTTC
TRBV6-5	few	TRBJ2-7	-	CASSYTGAGYEQYF	TGTGCCAGCAGTTACACCGGGGCGGGCTACGAGCAGTACTTC
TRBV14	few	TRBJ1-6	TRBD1	CASSPRTGAQNSPLHF	TGTGCCAGCAGCCCGAGGACAGGGGCACAAAATTCACCCCTCCACTTT
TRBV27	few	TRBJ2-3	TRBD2	CASSPLAGVSDTQYF	TGTGCCAGCAGCCCACTAGCGGGGGTGTCAGATACGCAGTATTTT
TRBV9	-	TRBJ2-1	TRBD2	CASSVGTSGGHRGSYNEQFF	TGTGCCAGCAGCGTAGGTACTAGCGGGGGTCACCGAGGATCCTACAATGAGCAGTTCTTC
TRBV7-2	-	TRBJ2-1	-	CASSLGFGGGFYNEQFF	TGTGCCAGCAGCTTAGGGTTTGGCGGGGGCTTTTACAATGAGCAGTTCTTC
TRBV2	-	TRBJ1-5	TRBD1	CASSAQGQAGNQPQHF	TGTGCCAGCAGTGCCCAGGGACAGGCGGGTAATCAGCCCCAGCATTTT
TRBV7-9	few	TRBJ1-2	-	CASSTLWAPNYGYTF	TGTGCCAGCAGTACTTTATGGGCTCCTAACTATGGCTACACCTTC
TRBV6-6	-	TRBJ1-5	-	CASSYSWGDQPRHF	TGTGCCAGCAGTTACTCGTGGGGAGATCAGCCCCGGCATTTT
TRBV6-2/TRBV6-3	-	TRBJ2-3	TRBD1	CASSYRDRATDTQYF	TGTGCCAGCAGTTACCGGGACAGGGCCACAGATACGCAGTATTTT
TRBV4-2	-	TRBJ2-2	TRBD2	CASSQVGTSEDGELFF	TGTGCCAGCAGCCAAGTGGGGACTAGCGAAGACGGGGAGCTGTTTTTT
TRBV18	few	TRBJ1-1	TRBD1	CASSPDDRENTEAFF	TGTGCCAGCTCACCGGACGACAGGGAGAACACTGAAGCTTTCTTT
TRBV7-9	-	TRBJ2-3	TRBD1	CASSYLGQGPTDTQYF	TGTGCCAGCAGCTACCTAGGACAGGGACCCACAGATACGCAGTATTTT
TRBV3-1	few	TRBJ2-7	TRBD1	CASSRLQTGTSSYEQYF	TGTGCCAGCAGCCGGCTTCAGACAGGGACAAGCTCCTACGAGCAGTACTTC
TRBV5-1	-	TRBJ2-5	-	CASSLDRSVETQYF	TGCGCCAGCAGCTTGGACAGGTCGGTGGAGACCCAGTACTTC